The 11 T cell receptor beta chains below were found in one sample sequenced in a study of immune characterization of retroperitoneal liposarcoma. Each CDR3 protein is one row after TCRdb ran MiXCR on the PCR reads. Of roughly 10,000 distinct CDR3 sequences detected, 45% to 50% appear once; the ten largest clones hold 10%. Sequencing used tumor tissue. The receptors stem from a female donor with retroperitoneal liposarcoma.

This clonotype was found a few times. The chain is built from TRBV6-5 and TRBJ2-1, with D possibly matching TRBD2 (5 bases). Germline loops: CDR1 MNHEY, CDR2 SVGAGI. The CDR3 totals 13 residues. V was clipped by 6 bases and J by 5 bases, with 11 bases between them. CDR3 loop: CASRKSGNNEQFF. CDR3 DNA sequence: TGTGCCAGCAGGAAATCGGGGAACAATGAGCAGTTCTTC.

By sample fraction, this clonotype is medium-sized. The chain carries TRBV6-6 and TRBJ1-6, with D perhaps TRBD1 (6 bases). V lost 0 bases and J 3 bases, leaving 15 bases between the germline ends. This CDR3 comprises 18 residues. Germline-derived CDR1 and CDR2 are MNHNY and SVGAGI (reference sequence). The CDR3 sequence is CASSYSTAGALYNSPLHF. CDR3 bases: TGTGCCAGCAGTTACTCGACGGCAGGGGCCCTCTATAATTCACCCCTCCACTTT.

The V call is TRBV6-2 or TRBV6-3, the J call TRBJ2-3, with D possibly matching TRBD2 (5 bases). This CDR3 is 11 amino acids long. Trimming left V 5 bases short and J 9 bases short, with 9 bases between. The germline CDR1 and CDR2 sequences are MNHEY and SVGEGT. For the CDR3, the DNA is TGTGCCAGCAGTCCCCGGGGAACGCAGTATTTT. Translation gives CASSPRGTQYF.

The rearrangement links TRBV4-1 to TRBJ1-1, with unresolved D. CDR1 MGHRA and CDR2 YSYEKL come from the germline V gene. Deletions cut 3 bases from V and 0 bases from J, with 17 bases between. The CDR3 is made up of 17 amino acids. CDR3 region: CASSHVLTRIMNTEAFF. The CDR3 coding sequence is TGCGCCAGCAGCCATGTCCTTACCCGTATCATGAACACTGAAGCTTTCTTT.

The chain has TRBV6-8 and TRBJ2-1, with D unclear. CDR1 MNHGY and CDR2 SAAAGT come from the germline V gene. The CDR3 consists of 12 residues. Trimming removed 7 bases at V and 8 bases at J, with 12 bases between. In DNA form, the CDR3 reads TGTGCCAGCACCAGGACCGGAGATGAGCAGTTCTTC. It codes for CASTRTGDEQFF.

V usage is TRBV6-6 and J usage is TRBJ1-5; D is unresolved. Trimming pared 5 bases from V and 0 bases from J, leaving 14 bases between. The CDR3 totals 16 residues. Germline CDR1 and CDR2: MNHNY and SVGAGI (reference sequence). CDR3 nucleotide sequence: TGTGCCAGCAGTCCCCGGGCCCTTACTAGCAATCAGCCCCAGCATTTT. Translated, it gives CASSPRALTSNQPQHF.

This clonotype was counted at least ten times. The genes are TRBV7-6 and TRBJ2-4, with D perhaps TRBD1 or TRBD2 (6 bases each). The length of the CDR3 is 13 residues. The V gene lost 4 bases and the J gene lost 13 bases, with 17 bases spanning the gap. Germline V gene sequence: CDR1 SGHVS, CDR2 FNYEAQ. CDR3 loop: CASSSGQWEEQYF. CDR3 bases: TGTGCCAGCAGCTCCGGACAGTGGGAGGAGCAGTACTTC.

DNA of the CDR3: TGTGCCAGCTGCCGGGACCTGGGGACAGAGACCCAGTACTTC. This encodes CASCRDLGTETQYF. The chain has TRBV6-9 and TRBJ2-5; either TRBD1 or TRBD2 may supply D (5 bases each). Trimming stripped 8 bases from V and 4 bases from J, with 17 bases between. The CDR3 is 14 amino acids. The germline V gene encodes CDR1 MNHGY and CDR2 SVAAGI.

The chain joins TRBV6-1 to TRBJ1-1, with D unresolved. V gave up 8 bases and J gave up 1 base, with 11 bases separating them. This CDR3 is 13 amino acids long. Germline lookup yields CDR1 MNHNS and CDR2 SASEGT. For the CDR3, the DNA is TGTGCCAGCCGGGTACAGACGAACACTGAAGCTTTCTTT. Amino acid sequence: CASRVQTNTEAFF.

This clonotype appeared a few times. The chain recombines TRBV12-3 or TRBV12-4 with TRBJ1-4; 9 bases are shared with TRBD1. The J segment lost 0 bases and the V segment lost 4 bases, leaving 6 bases of the junction unmatched. CDR3 length: 17 amino acids. The CDR3 bases are TGTGCCAGCAGTTACTGGACAGGGGCCTCAACTAATGAAAAACTGTTTTTT. Protein product: CASSYWTGASTNEKLFF.

As for this clonotype: In this CDR3 the conserved last residue, phenylalanine or tryptophan, is missing, so a read error is likely. The V gene is TRBV6-9, the J gene TRBJ2-1; no clear D. V was shortened by 6 bases and J by 10 bases, with 22 bases between the two germline ends. The CDR3 has 15 residues. The germline gives CDR1 MNHGY, CDR2 SVAAGI. The chain's CDR3 is CASSPDGLRSYEQFC. The DNA of the CDR3 is TGTGCCAGCAGCCCGGACGGGCTTCGGTCCTACGAGCAGTTCTGC.